The clone carrying this TCR beta chain came up once. The source of the sample is a study of T cell responses to AZD1222 COVID-19 vaccine. Germline V gene lookup returns CDR1 SGDLS and CDR2 YYNGEE. The CDR3 length is 18 residues. The V end was cut by 0 bases, the J end by 1 base, with 18 bases between. Only in-frame clones appear in the TCRdb table, and some are missing; sequencing was by immunoSEQ multiplex PCR. The sample yields 77,000 or so clones, 88% seen once. The sample consisted of peripheral blood, taken on day 0 of AZD1222 vaccination. This chain uses TRBV9 with TRBJ2-3, with D maybe TRBD1 (5 bases). The sequence derives from an adult in good health. CDR3 region: CASSVEGQPPLGTDTQYF. The CDR3 nucleotides read TGTGCCAGCAGCGTAGAGGGGCAGCCACCGCTAGGCACAGATACGCAGTATTTT.